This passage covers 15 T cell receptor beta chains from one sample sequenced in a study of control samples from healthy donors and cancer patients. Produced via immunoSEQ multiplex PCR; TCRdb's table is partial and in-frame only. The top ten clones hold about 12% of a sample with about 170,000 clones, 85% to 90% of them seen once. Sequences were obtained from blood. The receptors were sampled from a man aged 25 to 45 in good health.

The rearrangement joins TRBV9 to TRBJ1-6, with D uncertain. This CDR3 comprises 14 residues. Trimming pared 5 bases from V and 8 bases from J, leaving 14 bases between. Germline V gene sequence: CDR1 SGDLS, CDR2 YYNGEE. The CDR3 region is CASRGKGSYSPLHF. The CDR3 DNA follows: TGTGCCAGCAGGGGAAAGGGTAGTTATTCACCCCTCCACTTT.

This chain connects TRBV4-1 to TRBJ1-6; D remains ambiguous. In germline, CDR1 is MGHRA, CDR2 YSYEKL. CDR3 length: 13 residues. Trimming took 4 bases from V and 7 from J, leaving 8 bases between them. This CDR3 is CASSPDWNSPLHF. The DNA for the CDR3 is TGCGCCAGCAGCCCCGACTGGAATTCACCCCTCCACTTT.

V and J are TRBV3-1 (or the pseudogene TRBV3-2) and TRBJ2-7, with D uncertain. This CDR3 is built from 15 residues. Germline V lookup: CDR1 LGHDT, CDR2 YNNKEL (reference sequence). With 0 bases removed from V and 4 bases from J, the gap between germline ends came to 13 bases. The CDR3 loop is CASSQDGRFSYEQYF. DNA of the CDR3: TGTGCCAGCAGCCAAGATGGAAGGTTTTCTTACGAGCAGTACTTC.

In nucleotides, the CDR3 is TGCGCCAGCAGCCTCCAATCCTTCGCCGGCACAGATACGCAGTATTTT. This sequence encodes CASSLQSFAGTDTQYF. The chain recombines TRBV4-3 with TRBJ2-3; D is unclear. V lost 4 bases to trimming and J lost 1 base, with 15 bases between them. This CDR3 spans 16 amino acids. Per the germline V gene, CDR1 is LGHNA and CDR2 is YSLEER.

In nucleotides, the CDR3 is TGTGCCACCAATATCGGGGACCATATGACTCAGCCCCAGCATTTT. Its protein is CATNIGDHMTQPQHF. This rearrangement joins TRBV19 to TRBJ1-5, with D possibly being TRBD1 (5 bases). The V and J ends lost 10 bases and 6 bases respectively, with 22 bases between them. Germline loops: CDR1 LNHDA, CDR2 SQIVND (reference sequence). CDR3 size: 15 residues.

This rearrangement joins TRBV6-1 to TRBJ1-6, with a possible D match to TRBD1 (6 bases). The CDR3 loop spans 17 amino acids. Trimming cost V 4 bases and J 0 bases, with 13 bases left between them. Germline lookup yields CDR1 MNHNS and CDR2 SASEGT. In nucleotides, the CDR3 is TGTGCCAGCAGTGTGACAGGAACCATCTCCTATAATTCACCCCTCCACTTT. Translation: CASSVTGTISYNSPLHF.

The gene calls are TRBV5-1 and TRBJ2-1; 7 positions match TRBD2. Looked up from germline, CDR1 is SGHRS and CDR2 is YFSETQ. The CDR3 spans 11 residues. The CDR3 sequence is CVSSGFNEQFF. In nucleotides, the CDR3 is TGCGTCAGTAGCGGGTTCAATGAGCAGTTCTTC.

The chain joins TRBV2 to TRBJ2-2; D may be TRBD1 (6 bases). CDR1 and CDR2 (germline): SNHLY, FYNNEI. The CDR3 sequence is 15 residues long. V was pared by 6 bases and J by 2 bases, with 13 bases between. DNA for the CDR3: TGTGCCAGCAGACGACAGGACGTTAACACCGGGGAGCTGTTTTTT. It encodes CASRRQDVNTGELFF.

Written as DNA, the CDR3 is TGTGCTAGTGGTTTTTACCGGGGACAGGGGGCGAAAGGGCCCGGGTGGCCCCAGCATTTT. This gives the protein CASGFYRGQGAKGPGWPQHF. The genes are TRBV12-5 and TRBJ1-5, with TRBD1 identical over 12 bases. Germline V lookup: CDR1 LGHNT, CDR2 FRNRAP. V lost 3 bases, J lost 9 bases, and 21 bases stayed unmatched. The CDR3 is 20 residues long.

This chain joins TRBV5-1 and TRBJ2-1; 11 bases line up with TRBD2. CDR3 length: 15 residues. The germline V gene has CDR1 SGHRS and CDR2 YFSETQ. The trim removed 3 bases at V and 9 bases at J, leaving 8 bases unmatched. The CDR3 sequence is CASSSTSGSSGEQFF. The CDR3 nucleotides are TGCGCCAGCAGCTCTACTAGCGGGAGTTCGGGTGAGCAGTTCTTC.

CDR3 nucleotide sequence: TGTGCCAGCAGCTTATCGTTGGCTAACTATGGCTACACCTTC. Translated: CASSLSLANYGYTF. The chain employs TRBV7-8 and TRBJ1-2; D is ambiguous. V lost 2 bases, J lost 0 bases, and 7 bases lay in between. There are 14 residues in the CDR3. Germline loops: CDR1 SGHVS, CDR2 FQNEAQ.

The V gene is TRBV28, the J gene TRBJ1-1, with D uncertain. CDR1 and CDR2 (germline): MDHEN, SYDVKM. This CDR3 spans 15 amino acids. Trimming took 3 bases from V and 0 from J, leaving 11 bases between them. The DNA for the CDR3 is TGTGCCAGCAGTTTTAGAGGCTCCGTGAACACTGAAGCTTTCTTT. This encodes CASSFRGSVNTEAFF. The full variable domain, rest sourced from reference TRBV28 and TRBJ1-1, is DVKVTQSSRYLVKRTGEKVFLECVQDMDHENMFWYRQDPGLGLRLIYFSYDVKMKEKGDIPEGYSVSREKKERFSLILESASTNQTSMYLCASSFRGSVNTEAFFGQGTRLTVV.

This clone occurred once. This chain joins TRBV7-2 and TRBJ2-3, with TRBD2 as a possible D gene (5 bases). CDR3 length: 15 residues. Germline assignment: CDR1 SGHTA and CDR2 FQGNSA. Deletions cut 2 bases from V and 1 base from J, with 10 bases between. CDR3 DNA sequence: TGTGCCAGCAGCTTATATCGGGGAGGCACAGATACGCAGTATTTT. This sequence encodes CASSLYRGGTDTQYF.

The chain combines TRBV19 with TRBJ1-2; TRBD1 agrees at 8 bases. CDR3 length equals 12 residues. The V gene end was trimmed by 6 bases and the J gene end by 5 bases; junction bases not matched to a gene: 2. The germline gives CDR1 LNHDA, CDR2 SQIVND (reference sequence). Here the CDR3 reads CASSGQGYGYTF. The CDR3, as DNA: TGTGCCAGTAGCGGACAGGGATATGGCTACACCTTC. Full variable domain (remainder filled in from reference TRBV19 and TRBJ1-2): DGGITQSPKYLFRKEGQNVTLSCEQNLNHDAMYWYRQDPGQGLRLIYYSQIVNDFQKGDIAEGYSVSREKKESFPLTVTSAQKNPTAFYLCASSGQGYGYTFGSGTRLTVV.

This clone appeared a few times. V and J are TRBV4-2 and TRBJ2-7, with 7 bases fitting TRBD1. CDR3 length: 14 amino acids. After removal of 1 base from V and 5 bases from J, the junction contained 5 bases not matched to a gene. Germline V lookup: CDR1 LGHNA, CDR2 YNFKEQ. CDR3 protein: CASSQGTGSHEQYF. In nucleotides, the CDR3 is TGTGCCAGCAGCCAAGGGACAGGTAGCCACGAGCAGTACTTC.